This entry concerns a single TCR beta chain. V was clipped by 5 bases and J by 7 bases, with 17 bases between them. The CDR3 length is 13 residues. Germline CDR1 reads DFQATT; CDR2 reads SNEGSKA (reference sequence). The second PCR ran about 6 to 11 cycles with a sample-barcoded 5' primer and J-beta primers. Each CDR3 protein gets one entry after TCRdb re-called the 5' RACE reads with MiXCR. The table shows 600,000 to 800,000 distinct CDR3 sequences, with about 21% occurring only once. The data belong to a study of blood T cells in healthy people across ages. The source material was blood. This TCR was sampled from an older man in good health. The rearrangement uses TRBV20-1 and TRBJ1-2, with D uncertain. This chain's CDR3 is CSALSETSLGYTF. The CDR3 nucleotides are TGCAGTGCTCTATCAGAAACCTCTCTTGGCTACACCTTC.